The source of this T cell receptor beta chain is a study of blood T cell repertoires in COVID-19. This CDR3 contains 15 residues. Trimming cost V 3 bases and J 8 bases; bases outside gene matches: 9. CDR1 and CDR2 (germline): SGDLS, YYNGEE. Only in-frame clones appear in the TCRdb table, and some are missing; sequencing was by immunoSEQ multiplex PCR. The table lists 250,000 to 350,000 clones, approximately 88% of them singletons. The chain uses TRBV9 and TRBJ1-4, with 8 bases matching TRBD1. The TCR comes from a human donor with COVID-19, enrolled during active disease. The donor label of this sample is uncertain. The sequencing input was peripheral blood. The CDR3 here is CASSAAGQGPEKLFF. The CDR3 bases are TGTGCCAGCAGCGCCGCTGGACAGGGTCCCGAAAAACTGTTTTTT.